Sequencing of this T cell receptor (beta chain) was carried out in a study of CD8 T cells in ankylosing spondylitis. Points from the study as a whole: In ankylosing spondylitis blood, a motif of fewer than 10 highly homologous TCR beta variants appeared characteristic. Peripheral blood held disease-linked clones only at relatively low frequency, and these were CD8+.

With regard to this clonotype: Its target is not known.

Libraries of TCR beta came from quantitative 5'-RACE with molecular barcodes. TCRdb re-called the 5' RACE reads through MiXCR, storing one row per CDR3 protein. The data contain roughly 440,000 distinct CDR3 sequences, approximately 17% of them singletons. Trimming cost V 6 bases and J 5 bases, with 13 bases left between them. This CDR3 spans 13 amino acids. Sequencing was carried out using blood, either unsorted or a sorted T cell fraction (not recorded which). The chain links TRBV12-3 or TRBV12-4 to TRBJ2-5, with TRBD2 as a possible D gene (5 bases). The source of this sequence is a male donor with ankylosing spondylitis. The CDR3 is CASSRRTEETQYF. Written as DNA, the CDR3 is TGTGCCAGCAGCCGACGGACTGAGGAGACCCAGTACTTC.